This is a list of T cell receptor beta chains from one sample in a study of blood T cell repertoires in COVID-19. Assay: immunoSEQ multiplex PCR; the TCRdb copy retains only in-frame clones and omits some. The repertoire holds hundreds of thousands of clones, with roughly 82% as singletons. Sequences were obtained from PBMCs or T cells enriched from blood (not recorded which). The source of these receptors is a woman between 50 and 59 years old who had recovered from COVID-19. The CDR3 runs from the conserved cysteine through the conserved F or W. The order of the fields is V gene, D gene, clone size, J gene, CDR3 DNA, CDR3 protein. A D gene is named only where the DNA matches it firmly. Clone size is not always given. Where it is, it says once, few, many or a class for expanded clones.

>TRBV4-3|NA|NA|TRBJ1-6
TGCGCCAGCAGCCAAGAACCTATGGGCGATTCACCCCTCCACTTT
CASSQEPMGDSPLHF
>TRBV4-1|NA|NA|TRBJ1-2
TGCGCCAGCAGCCTTGGGAGGGGCTATGGCTACACCTTC
CASSLGRGYGYTF
>TRBV19|TRBD1|NA|TRBJ1-1
TGTGCCACCAGGGGGTGGGGACCGAACACTGAAGCTTTCTTT
CATRGWGPNTEAFF
>TRBV27|TRBD1|NA|TRBJ1-1
TGTGCCAGCAGGGGACAGCCAACCATGAACACTGAAGCTTTCTTT
CASRGQPTMNTEAFF
>TRBV19|TRBD2|NA|TRBJ2-2
TGTGCCAGTAGTGGTCCCCCCCGTCGTGGAGCGGGGGTTACCACCGGGGAGCTGTTTTTT
CASSGPPRRGAGVTTGELFF
>TRBV6-6|NA|once|TRBJ1-5
TGTGCCAGCAGTTACTCCGTCACCAGGGGAGATCAGCCCCAGCATTTT
CASSYSVTRGDQPQHF
>TRBV6-4|NA|NA|TRBJ2-2
TGTGCCAGCAGTGCGGGATTCGTCACCGGGGAGCTGTTTTTT
CASSAGFVTGELFF
>TRBV28|NA|NA|TRBJ2-4
TGTGCCAGCAGTCGGGGGACCAAAAACATTCAGTACTTC
CASSRGTKNIQYF
>TRBV24-1|TRBD1|NA|TRBJ2-5
TGTGCCACCAGTGACTCCAAACAGGGGGCCAGGGAGACCCAGTACTTC
CATSDSKQGARETQYF
>TRBV27|TRBD1|many|TRBJ2-2
TGTGCCATTCGGGACAGGGTGGTCGGGGAGCTGTTTTTT
CAIRDRVVGELFF
>TRBV6-2/TRBV6-3|NA|NA|TRBJ2-7
TGTGCCAGCAGTTATTATAGTAGGCAGGCCTACGAGCAGTACTTC
CASSYYSRQAYEQYF
>TRBV5-4|TRBD1|NA|TRBJ1-3
TGTGCCAGCAGCTTGGATCCCGGGACAGGGGGAAACACCATATATTTT
CASSLDPGTGGNTIYF
>TRBV5-1|NA|NA|TRBJ1-6
TGCGCCAGCAGCTTGGCCGGAACGGGTCGTTCACCCCTCCACTTT
CASSLAGTGRSPLHF
>TRBV4-1|TRBD2|NA|TRBJ2-7
TGCGCCAGCAGCCACCCTGTTGGCGGGGGAGACTACGAGCAGTACTTC
CASSHPVGGGDYEQYF
>TRBV5-1|NA|NA|TRBJ1-2
TGCGCCAGCAGCTTGCAATTTGGGGCTGACTATGGCTACACCTTC
CASSLQFGADYGYTF
>TRBV7-2|TRBD1|NA|TRBJ1-6
TGTGCCAGCAGCTTAAGTAACAGGGGAACAAATAATTCACCCCTCCACTTT
CASSLSNRGTNNSPLHF
>TRBV6-6|TRBD1|NA|TRBJ1-6
TGTGCCAGCAGACCCGTGACAGGGGGGGATTCACCCCTCCACTTT
CASRPVTGGDSPLHF
>TRBV18|NA|NA|TRBJ1-4
TGTGCCAGCTCACCAGGACTGATCGGTGATGAAAAACTGTTTTTT
CASSPGLIGDEKLFF
>TRBV30|TRBD1|few|TRBJ2-7
TGTGCCTGGAGTGTAGACAGGGGAACCTACGAGCAGTACTTC
CAWSVDRGTYEQYF
>TRBV6-5|TRBD1|NA|TRBJ1-2
TGTGCCAGCAGTTTCGGGACAGGGGGTGGTGGCTACACCTTC
CASSFGTGGGGYTF
>TRBV19|TRBD1|few|TRBJ1-6
TGTGCCAGTAGTCCCAGACAGGGTATTTCACCCCTCCACTTT
CASSPRQGISPLHF
>TRBV7-9|NA|NA|TRBJ2-1
TGTGCCAGCAGCTTAAATGCGGCAGAGAGCTACAATGAGCAGTTCTTC
CASSLNAAESYNEQFF
>TRBV5-3|NA|NA|TRBJ1-6
TGTGCCAGAAGCTACTCTCAGGGCGTCTCACCCCTCCACTTT
CARSYSQGVSPLHF
>TRBV29-1|NA|NA|TRBJ1-2
TGCAGCGTTAGGGAGGGAAACTATGGCTACACCTTC
CSVREGNYGYTF
>TRBV7-9|TRBD1|NA|TRBJ2-1
TGTGCCAGCAGCTCCCGGGACAGGGATTACAATGAGCAGTTCTTC
CASSSRDRDYNEQFF
>TRBV5-1|TRBD2|few|TRBJ2-5
TGCGCCAGCAGCTGGACTAGCGGGGGGGCCGGTTGGCAAGAGACCCAGTACTTC
CASSWTSGGAGWQETQYF
>TRBV29-1|NA|few|TRBJ1-4
TGCAGCGTTGTTACGGGATACACAACTAATGAAAAACTGTTTTTT
CSVVTGYTTNEKLFF
>TRBV18|TRBD1|NA|TRBJ1-6
TGTGCCAGCTCACAACGGACAGGGAGGGTGGAATCACCCCTCCACTTT
CASSQRTGRVESPLHF
>TRBV10-2|NA|NA|TRBJ1-5
TGCGCCAGCAGTGAGCCAGGCTTTAATTTCCAGCCCCAGCATTTT
CASSEPGFNFQPQHF
>TRBV4-3|NA|NA|TRBJ1-3
TGCGCCAGCAGCCACTCCACAGGAGGGCCGGGAAACACCATATATTTT
CASSHSTGGPGNTIYF
>TRBV6-1|NA|NA|TRBJ1-1
TGTGCCAGCAGTGAAGACCGGACAGCATCAGAAGCTTTCTTT
CASSEDRTASEAFF
>TRBV18|NA|NA|TRBJ1-1
TGTGCCAGCTCACCACTAACGCCTAACCCGGGGGCTTTCTTT
CASSPLTPNPGAFF
>TRBV27|TRBD1|NA|TRBJ1-1
TGTGCCAGCAGTCCCTGGGACAGAAACACTGAAGCTTTCTTT
CASSPWDRNTEAFF
>TRBV4-2|TRBD1|NA|TRBJ1-4
TGTGCCAGCAGCCAAGATTGGGGACAGGGGAGTGAAAAACTGTTTTTT
CASSQDWGQGSEKLFF
>TRBV7-2|NA|NA|TRBJ2-3
TGTGCCAGCAGTACCCCAGTGATCACAGATACGCAGTATTTT
CASSTPVITDTQYF
>TRBV4-1|NA|NA|TRBJ1-4
TGCGCCAGCAGCCAAGCCCCCTTTTCGGTGGGAGATAATGAAAAACTGTTTTTT
CASSQAPFSVGDNEKLFF
>TRBV28|TRBD1|NA|TRBJ1-2
TGTGCCAGCAGTTTTGAGTCTCCGAGGGGGCCCTATGGCTACACCTTC
CASSFESPRGPYGYTF
>TRBV4-3|NA|NA|TRBJ2-1
TGCGCCAGCAGCCAAGAGCGTCTAGGCTTTAACAATGAGCAGTTCTTC
CASSQERLGFNNEQFF
>TRBV18|TRBD1|NA|TRBJ2-5
TGTGCCAGCTCATGGGGACAGGGTACAGAGACCCAGTACTTC
CASSWGQGTETQYF
>TRBV19|TRBD1|NA|TRBJ2-7
TGTGCCAGTGGGGACAGGCCTTTCTACGAGCAGTACTTC
CASGDRPFYEQYF
>TRBV3-1/TRBV3-2|NA|NA|TRBJ2-7
TGTGCCAGCAGCCGAGTGGATTCGGGCGAGCAGTACTTC
CASSRVDSGEQYF
>TRBV9|NA|few|TRBJ1-1
TGTGCCAGCAGCGTAGAGGGGAGGACTGAAGCTTTCTTT
CASSVEGRTEAFF
>TRBV6-5|TRBD1|NA|TRBJ2-3
TGTGCCATCCCCGGGACAGGGGGCACAGATACGCAGTATTTT
CAIPGTGGTDTQYF
>TRBV6-1|NA|NA|TRBJ1-1
TGTGCCAGCAGTGAGGGGGCCCGGACGGCCACTGAAGCTTTCTTT
CASSEGARTATEAFF
>TRBV27|NA|NA|TRBJ2-7
TGTGCCAGCAGGGATCTCCGCGGGTCCTCCTACGAGCAGTACTTC
CASRDLRGSSYEQYF
>TRBV20-1|NA|NA|TRBJ1-2
TGCAGCGCAGGGGTGAACTATGGCTACACCTTC
CSAGVNYGYTF
>TRBV6-4|TRBD2|NA|TRBJ2-3
TGTGCCAGCAGGCTAGCGGGAGGGCCAACAGATACGCAGTATTTT
CASRLAGGPTDTQYF
>TRBV9|NA|NA|TRBJ2-2
TGTGCCAGCAGCGAGACTAGGAATTATACCGGGGAGCTGTTTTTT
CASSETRNYTGELFF
>TRBV6-5|NA|NA|TRBJ1-4
TGTGCCAGCAGGGCCGGGGGGACTAATGAAAAACTGTTTTTT
CASRAGGTNEKLFF
>TRBV3-1/TRBV3-2|TRBD1|NA|TRBJ1-4
TGTGCCAGCAGCCAAGGCCGGACAGGGCGGGAAAAACTGTTTTTT
CASSQGRTGREKLFF
>TRBV11-2|NA|NA|TRBJ1-1
TGTGCCAGCAGCCTAACACTTGACAGGCCTAGAACTGAAGCTTTCTTT
CASSLTLDRPRTEAFF
>TRBV4-3|TRBD2|NA|TRBJ2-2
TGCGCCAGCAGCCAAGAGTCTAGCGGGAGCGGGGAGCTGTTTTTT
CASSQESSGSGELFF
>TRBV5-4|NA|NA|TRBJ1-1
TGTGCCAGCAGCTTGGTGGGGCTGAACACTGAAGCTTTCTTT
CASSLVGLNTEAFF